This T cell receptor (beta chain) was recovered during a study of blood T cell repertoires in COVID-19. The wider study: Samples representing acute and convalescent COVID-19 were sourced from the United States, Italy and Spain. PBMCs, B-cell-depleted T cells, or T cells were the source of the cDNA or gDNA that made up the material.

In the original workflow: Estimation of nucleated cell counts relied on the amplification of reference gene primers. The table came from immunoSEQ multiplex PCR; TCRdb's copy has only in-frame clones and leaves some out. V, J and clone size are those of that table, while D and trimming were read from the DNA. This sample carries fewer than 400,000 clones, roughly 85% of them seen once, and the ten largest clones take 3% to 4%. CDR1 and CDR2 (germline): MDHEN, SYDVKM. This CDR3 is 18 amino acids long. The germline V and J ends were trimmed by 3 bases and 0 bases, with 18 bases remaining between them. The sample consisted of peripheral blood. This clonotype was obtained from a woman between 18 and 29 years old with acute or convalescent COVID-19. V gene TRBV28 combines with J gene TRBJ1-3; D is unresolved. CDR3 sequence (DNA): TGTGCCAGCAGTTTGAGGCCTAGCAGGCCGATCTCTGGAAACACCATATATTTT. Residues: CASSLRPSRPISGNTIYF.